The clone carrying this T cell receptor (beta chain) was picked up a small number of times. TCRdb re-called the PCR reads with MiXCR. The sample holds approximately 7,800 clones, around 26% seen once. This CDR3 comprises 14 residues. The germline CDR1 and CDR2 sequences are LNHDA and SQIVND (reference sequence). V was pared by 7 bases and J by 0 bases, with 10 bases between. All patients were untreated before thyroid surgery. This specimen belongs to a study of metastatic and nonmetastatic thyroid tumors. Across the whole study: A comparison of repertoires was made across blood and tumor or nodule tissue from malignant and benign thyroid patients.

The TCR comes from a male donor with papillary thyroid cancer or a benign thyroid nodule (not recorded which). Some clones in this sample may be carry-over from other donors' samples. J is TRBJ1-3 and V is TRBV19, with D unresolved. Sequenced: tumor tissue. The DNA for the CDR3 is TGTGCCAGTACCAGAACAGACTCTGGAAACACCATATATTTT. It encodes CASTRTDSGNTIYF.